This TCR beta chain was found in a study of cytomegalovirus exposure and HLA in healthy donors. Though nominally healthy at sampling, donors likely had unrecorded immune exposures. PCR employed 60 Vbeta and 13 Jbeta primers. TCRdb's copy holds only in-frame clones and misses some; the assay was immunoSEQ multiplex PCR. The sample lists under 150,000 clones; about three quarters were seen once. Sequenced material: PBMCs. This sequence was found in a middle-aged woman in good health and CMV-seronegative.

Here the CDR3 reads CASSLPGRGVLSTF. CDR3 in DNA: TGTGCCAGCAGTTTACCGGGCAGGGGCGTACTCTCCACCTTC. The chain couples TRBV28 to TRBJ1-2, with D possibly being TRBD1 (6 bases). The V end lost 2 bases, the J end lost 13 bases, and 20 bases lay between the germline ends. CDR1 is MDHEN and CDR2 is SYDVKM in the germline V gene. The length of the CDR3 is 14 residues.